The entry below describes one T cell receptor beta chain. The clone's antigen remains unknown. Base-call qualities are not available, and no considerably larger clone is one nucleotide away. The sample originates from a study of OX40 agonist ivuxolimab in advanced cancers. About the investigation overall: Ivuxolimab was an agonistic, fully human IgG2 monoclonal antibody directed against OX40 (CD134), a costimulatory receptor. Prior anti-PD-1, anti-PD-L1 or anti-CTLA-4 therapy was permitted, and checkpoint inhibitors had been received by about two fifths of dose-escalation patients. The paper covers the monotherapy dose-escalation part of the phase I ivuxolimab trial, which included N ≈ 50 patients. Intravenous ivuxolimab was administered to patients every 2 weeks at six dose levels: 0.01, 0.1, 0.3, 1.5, 3 and 10 mg/kg. Three dose-escalation patients achieved partial responses, one with hepatocellular carcinoma and two with cutaneous melanoma. Peripheral TCRbeta sequencing was intended to test whether TCR sequence diversity was altered and clonal T-cell expansion was caused by ivuxolimab. Of the roughly 52 dose-escalation patients, hepatocellular carcinoma was present in 19, melanoma in approximately 15, renal cell carcinoma in 9 and head and neck cancer in 9. In the dose-escalation cohort, 75% to 85% of patients were male, and the mean age was roughly 60 years with a range of about 20 to 80.

The germline V and J ends show losses of 7 bases and 3 bases respectively, and no gene match explains 8 bases of the junction. From the germline V gene, CDR1 is SQVTM and CDR2 is ANQGSEA. The CDR3 goes from the cysteine to the phenylalanine over 13 residues. Kept here is only the CDR3 DNA, which spans 39 bases and is read in frame from base 1. Patients with a history of autoimmune disease or receiving systemic immunosuppression were excluded from the trial. Peripheral blood for TCR sequencing was collected from all dose cohorts at baseline, on cycle 4 day 1, and on cycle 7 day 1. Samples came from an open-label, multicenter, first-in-human phase I dose-escalation trial of ivuxolimab. Adults with locally advanced or metastatic melanoma, renal cell, hepatocellular, or head and neck squamous cell carcinoma were enrolled in the trial. Before TCR sequencing, CD4+ T cells and CD8+ T cells from peripheral blood were sorted into separate populations.

To sequence the TCRbeta CDR3 region, genomic DNA was isolated from the sorted cells. The immunoSEQ Assay was used to sequence the TCRbeta CDR3 regions. TCRdb took this table from immuneACCESS and kept in-frame rearrangements with V and J called. Such tables lack part of the clones; where checked against another copy, unresolved V genes explain under half of the gap, and the rest is unexplained. Present in this sample are fewer than 85,000 clones, roughly 90% of which were seen just once. Jointly, the top ten make up 0.3% to 0.4% of the sample. Study-wide conclusions, independent of this receptor: In partial responders in the 0.1-3.0 mg/kg groups, normalized peripheral clonal expansion was found to be among the lowest, especially among CD8+ T cells. At doses of 0.1 to 3.0 mg/kg, clonal expansion of both CD4+ and CD8+ T cells in blood was seen between baseline and week 6. After ivuxolimab, more expanded clones were found on average in CD8+ T cells than in CD4+ T cells. Low levels of normalized T-cell clonal expansion were also seen in some patients who did not respond. The antigen specificity of the peripheral T cells that underwent clonal expansion was not determined.

The specimen was CD4+ or CD8+ T cells sorted from blood, collected in a trial of the OX40 agonist ivuxolimab. This chain is built from TRBV29-1 and TRBJ1-1; 7 central bases correspond to TRBD1. The receptor comes from an adult with an advanced solid tumor such as melanoma, head and neck, liver or kidney cancer. The base sequence is TGCAGCGACCGACAGGGTATGTACACTGAAGCTTTCTTT. Translated, this gives CSDRQGMYTEAFF.